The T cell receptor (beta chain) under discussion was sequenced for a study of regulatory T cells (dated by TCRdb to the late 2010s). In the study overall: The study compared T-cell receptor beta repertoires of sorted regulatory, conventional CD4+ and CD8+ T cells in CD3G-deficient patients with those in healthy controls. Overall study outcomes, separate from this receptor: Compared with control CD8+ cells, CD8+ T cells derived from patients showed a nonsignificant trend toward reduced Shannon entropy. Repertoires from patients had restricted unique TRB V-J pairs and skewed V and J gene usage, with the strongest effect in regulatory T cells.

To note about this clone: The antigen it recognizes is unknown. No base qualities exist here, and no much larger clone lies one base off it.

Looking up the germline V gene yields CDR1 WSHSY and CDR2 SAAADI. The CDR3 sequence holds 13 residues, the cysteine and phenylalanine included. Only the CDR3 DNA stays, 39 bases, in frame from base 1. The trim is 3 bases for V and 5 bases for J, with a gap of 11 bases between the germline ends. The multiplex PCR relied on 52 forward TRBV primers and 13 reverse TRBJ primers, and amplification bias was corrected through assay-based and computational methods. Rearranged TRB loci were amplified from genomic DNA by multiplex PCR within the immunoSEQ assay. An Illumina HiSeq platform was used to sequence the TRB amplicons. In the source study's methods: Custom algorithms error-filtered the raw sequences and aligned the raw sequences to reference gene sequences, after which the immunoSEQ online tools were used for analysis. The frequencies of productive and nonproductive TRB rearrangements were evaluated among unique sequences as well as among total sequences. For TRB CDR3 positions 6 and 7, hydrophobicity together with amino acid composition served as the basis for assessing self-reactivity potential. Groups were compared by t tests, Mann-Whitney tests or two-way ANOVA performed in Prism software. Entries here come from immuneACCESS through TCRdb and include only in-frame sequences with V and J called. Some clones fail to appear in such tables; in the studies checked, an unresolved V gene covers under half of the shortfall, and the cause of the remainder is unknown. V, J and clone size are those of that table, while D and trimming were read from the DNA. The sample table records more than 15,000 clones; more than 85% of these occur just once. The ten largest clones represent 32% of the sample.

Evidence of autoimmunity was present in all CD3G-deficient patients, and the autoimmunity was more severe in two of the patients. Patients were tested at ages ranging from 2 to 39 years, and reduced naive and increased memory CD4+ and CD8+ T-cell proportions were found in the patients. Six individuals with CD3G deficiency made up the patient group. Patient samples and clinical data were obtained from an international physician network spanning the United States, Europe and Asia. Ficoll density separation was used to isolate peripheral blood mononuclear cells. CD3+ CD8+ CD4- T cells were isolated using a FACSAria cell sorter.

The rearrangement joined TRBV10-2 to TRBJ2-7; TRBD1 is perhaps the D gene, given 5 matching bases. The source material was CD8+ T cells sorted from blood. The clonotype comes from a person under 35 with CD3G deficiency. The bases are TGCGCCAGCAGTGAAACTCAGGGAAACGAGCAGTACTTC. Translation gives CASSETQGNEQYF.